This TCR beta chain emerged from a study of T cells in Graves' hyperthyroidism and ophthalmopathy (dated by TCRdb to about 2019). With regard to the full study: Peripheral blood samples were taken at the time of initial diagnosis, prior to any treatment. For training and testing, the roughly 93 patients in the discovery cohort were randomly divided in a 7:3 ratio. To identify distinguishing TCR V-J signatures, a discovery cohort of about 95 patients was used, comprising some 43 with Graves' ophthalmopathy and around 60 with stable Graves' hyperthyroidism. The paper describes TCR Vbeta CDR3 sequencing of about 140 peripheral blood samples, made up of 43 ophthalmopathy patients, 70 to 75 hyperthyroidism patients and about 17 progressor patients. Once sampling was done, hyperthyroidism patients were given methimazole at a starting dose of 30 mg daily, whereas ophthalmopathy patients were given high-dose intravenous methylprednisolone. In addition, the study compared T-cell repertoires in thyroid tissue and in blood from roughly six Graves' hyperthyroidism patients. Prospective prediction of ophthalmopathy was tested in an independent validation cohort of some 20 hyperthyroidism patients and 17 patients who later progressed to ophthalmopathy. General findings and caveats noted by the study authors: In validation, progression to ophthalmopathy was predicted by the model with 55% to 71% sensitivity and 72.22% specificity, a median of approximately 6.5 months before onset. A model built on a 13 V-J signature distinguished ophthalmopathy from stable hyperthyroidism, reaching 85% to 90% sensitivity and under 84% specificity in cross-validation and 80%/75% in testing. No statistical method was used to set the sample size in advance, and investigators knew the group allocation. Most expanded thyroid clonotypes (frequency above 0.001) were also detected in blood, a finding suggesting that blood repertoires may reflect thyroid immune responses.

The hyperthyroidism patients were between 18 and 65 years old and newly diagnosed, with a disease duration of less than 2 months. Any patient with an uncontrolled infection, another autoimmune disease, pregnancy or lactation was excluded. Diagnoses relied on clinical symptoms, serum thyroxine and TRAb, thyroid ultrasound and orbital computed tomography. For progressor patients, blood was drawn at the first diagnosis of hyperthyroidism, before any ophthalmopathy symptoms had appeared. PBMCs were separated from over 9 ml of fresh peripheral blood using Ficoll-Paque density gradient centrifugation. Progressor patients were initially diagnosed with Graves' hyperthyroidism and developed ophthalmopathy during follow-up. Total RNA was extracted with Trizol reagent, and quality was checked on an Agilent 2100 Bioanalyzer. Reading the germline V gene gives CDR1 MNHNS and CDR2 SASEGT. The V and J ends are trimmed by 6 bases and 7 bases, leaving 15 bases between them. Inclusive of the bounding cysteine and phenylalanine, the CDR3 is 13 residues long. Only the CDR3 part of the read is kept: 39 bases, read in frame from the first base.

Amplification of TCR beta CDR3 regions was carried out from RNA transcripts. For the first round of RT-PCR on the TCR CDR3, the HTBI primer set was used together with the Qiagen OneStep RT-PCR kit. Libraries were constructed in a second round of multiplex PCR, after which size selection and purification were performed. Paired-end sequencing of the libraries was performed with 100 bp reads on an Illumina HiSeq2000. The source study handled its data this way. SOAPnuke was used to process the raw data, with reads discarded if the reads contained adapters or uncalled bases, had a mean Phred below 15, or lacked an exact constant-primer or identifier match. COPE v1.2.5 was used to merge the high-quality paired reads, and each unique nucleotide sequence was defined as a clonotype. Clonotypes were aligned to IMGT TRBV, TRBD and TRBJ reference segments using MiTCR v1.1. Analysis was restricted to V-J combinations with a frequency above 0.0001, which covered 99.2% of repertoires. The TCS score was defined as the ratio of F50 (clonal expansion) to E x V (chaos), calculated using BLOSUM62-based TCRdist between CDR3 peptides within each V-J. Welch's t-statistics and random forest reduced roughly 500 V-J features to 10 to 15, which were used in a naive Bayes classifier (R e1071). TCRdb reprocessed the public reads (quality trimming at Q25 with fastp, clone calling with MiXCR) and kept in-frame beta chains. Every CDR3 protein is listed once, alongside the most common genes and DNA of its rows. These V and J calls derive from TCRdb rather than the authors' analysis. This sample has roughly 380,000 distinct CDR3 sequences in its table, and about 13% of those were observed once. Of the sample, around 20% is held by the ten largest clones.

The sample holds many counts of this clonotype. The antigen this receptor binds is unknown. Base qualities were left out, and no much larger clone turns up one base away. Sequencing used blood. The rearrangement joined TRBV6-1 to TRBJ1-2; tentative D gene TRBD1, with 6 bases matching. The origin of this receptor is a man under 40 with Graves' hyperthyroidism that later progressed to Graves' ophthalmopathy. The CDR3 is CASSKTGPIGYTF. The bases are TGTGCCAGCAGCAAGACAGGCCCAATTGGCTACACCTTC.